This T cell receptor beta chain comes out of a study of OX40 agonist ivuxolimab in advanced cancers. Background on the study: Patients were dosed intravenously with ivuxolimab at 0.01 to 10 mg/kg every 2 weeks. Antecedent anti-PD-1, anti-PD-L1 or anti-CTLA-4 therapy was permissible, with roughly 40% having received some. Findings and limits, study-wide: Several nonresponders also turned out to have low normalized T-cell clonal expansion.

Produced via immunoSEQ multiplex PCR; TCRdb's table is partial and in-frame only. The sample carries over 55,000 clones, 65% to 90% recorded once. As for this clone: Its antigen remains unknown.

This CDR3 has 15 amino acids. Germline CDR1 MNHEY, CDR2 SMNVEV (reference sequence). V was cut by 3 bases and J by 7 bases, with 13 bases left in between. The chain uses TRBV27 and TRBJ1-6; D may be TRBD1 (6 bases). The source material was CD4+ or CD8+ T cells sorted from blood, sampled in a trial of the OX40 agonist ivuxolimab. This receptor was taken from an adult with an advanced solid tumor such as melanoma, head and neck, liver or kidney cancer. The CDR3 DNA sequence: TGTGCCAGCAGTTTCGGGGGGCCCAAGAATTCACCCCTCCACTTT. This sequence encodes CASSFGGPKNSPLHF.